Below, one T cell receptor beta chain is given with its context. Its antigen remains unknown. With 4 bases clipped from V and 5 bases from J, the junction kept 4 bases outside the gene matches. In germline, CDR1 is SGHTA, CDR2 FQGTGA. The CDR3 length is 15 residues. This entry comes from a study of OX40 agonist ivuxolimab in advanced cancers. In the study overall: Ivuxolimab, an agonistic anti-OX40 (CD134) antibody, was given to patients. Mean age 60 years, range roughly 23 to 79; roughly 82% male.

Some clones are missing from TCRdb's copy, which holds only in-frame ones; the method was immunoSEQ multiplex PCR. The sample shows 70,000 or so clones, under 90% of them seen only once. Study-wide findings and caveats: Low normalized T-cell clonal expansion was also seen in some nonresponders.

This clonotype was obtained from an adult with an advanced solid tumor such as melanoma, head and neck, liver or kidney cancer. The rearrangement links TRBV7-3 to TRBJ1-6, with 8 bases fitting TRBD1. The sample was CD4+ or CD8+ T cells sorted from blood, taken in a trial of the OX40 agonist ivuxolimab. CDR3 sequence: CASSWTGSNNSPLHF. CDR3 bases: TGTGCCAGCAGCTGGACAGGGTCAAATAATTCACCCCTCCACTTT.